This TCR beta chain was captured in a study of T cell responses to AZD1222 COVID-19 vaccine. Points from the study as a whole: Donors, mostly white British, included more females; clonal diversity was possibly underestimated.

This CDR3 region has 17 residues. TCRdb's table, derived via immunoSEQ multiplex PCR, lists solely in-frame clones and lacks some. The table has about 150,000 clones, about nine tenths seen once. Concerning this clone itself: Its antigen is as yet unknown.

The rearrangement links TRBV21-1 to TRBJ1-4. TRBV21-1 is labeled a pseudogene. Sequenced material: peripheral blood, taken on day 0 of AZD1222 vaccination. This TCR was recovered from an adult in good health. The CDR3 loop reads CASSKVSFPKINEKLFF. CDR3 nucleotide sequence: TGTGCCAGCAGCAAAGTATCGTTCCCGAAGATTAATGAAAAACTGTTTTTT.